The clone carrying this TCR beta chain was recorded a few times. Its target is unknown. CDR1 is SGHTA, CDR2 FQGNSA, per germline. V was trimmed by 2 bases and J by 0 bases, leaving 8 bases between them. This CDR3 contains 14 residues. From 5'RACE with constant-segment primers came TCR alpha and TCR beta cDNA libraries that carried sample barcodes and UMIs. TCRdb reanalysed the 5' RACE reads using MiXCR and keeps one entry per CDR3 protein. The sample lists approximately 250,000 distinct CDR3 sequences, roughly 17% occurring once. These data come from a study of T-cell memory formation after mild COVID-19. Study details: Largely donor-specific TCR clusters were found.

Overall study findings and caveats: Proof of SARS-CoV-2 specificity was absent for the second-wave clones that crested on day 37. A balance of CD4 and CD8 characterized clones contracting day 15 to 85, whereas later expanders leaned CD4+.

The sequence derives from a young man who had mild COVID-19 (a few samples of this study predate the infection). Cell type and time point are not known. The sample comprised PBMCs or a T cell subset sorted from them (not recorded which). The rearrangement uses TRBV7-2 and TRBJ2-7; no firm D call. Here the CDR3 reads CASSLLLASYEQYF. The CDR3 region has the DNA TGTGCCAGCAGCTTACTCCTCGCCTCCTACGAGCAGTACTTC.